Listed below are T cell receptor beta chains from one sample, sequenced in a study of T cells in Graves' hyperthyroidism and ophthalmopathy. MiXCR was run by TCRdb on the multiplex PCR reads, yielding one entry per CDR3 protein. This table holds around 300,000 distinct CDR3 sequences, around 13% found once. Specimen: blood. These receptors all stem from a middle-aged woman with Graves' hyperthyroidism. Both conserved end residues are part of each CDR3. Fields, in order: V gene, J gene, clone size, D gene, CDR3 protein, CDR3 DNA. The D gene is left open where the match is weak. Clone size appears in some rows only: once, few, many, or a class for an expanded clone.

v_call: TRBV15; j_call: TRBJ1-1; clone_size: few; d_call: NA; cdr3_aa: CATSRGRGARTEAFF; cdr3_nt: TGTGCCACCAGCAGAGGAAGGGGGGCGCGAACTGAAGCTTTCTTT
v_call: TRBV24-1; j_call: TRBJ1-2; clone_size: many; d_call: NA; cdr3_aa: CATSPDGVDGYTF; cdr3_nt: TGTGCCACCTCCCCGGACGGGGTGGATGGCTACACCTTC
v_call: TRBV20-1; j_call: TRBJ1-2; clone_size: many; d_call: NA; cdr3_aa: CSAIKGLTGNYGYTF; cdr3_nt: TGCAGTGCTATTAAGGGCTTGACAGGAAACTATGGCTACACCTTC
v_call: TRBV5-1; j_call: TRBJ2-1; clone_size: many; d_call: NA; cdr3_aa: CASSLAQQASLSYNEQFF; cdr3_nt: TGCGCCAGCAGCTTGGCCCAGCAGGCCTCGTTATCCTACAATGAGCAGTTCTTC
v_call: TRBV28; j_call: TRBJ1-5; clone_size: many; d_call: NA; cdr3_aa: CASSLKGQPQHF; cdr3_nt: TGTGCCAGCAGTTTGAAAGGTCAGCCCCAGCATTTT
v_call: TRBV4-2; j_call: TRBJ2-1; clone_size: NA; d_call: TRBD1; cdr3_aa: CASGQGQGRDNEQFF; cdr3_nt: TGTGCCAGCGGCCAAGGACAGGGTAGGGACAATGAGCAGTTCTTC
v_call: TRBV12-3/TRBV12-4; j_call: TRBJ2-7; clone_size: few; d_call: NA; cdr3_aa: CASSGLRNEQYF; cdr3_nt: TGTGCCAGCAGTGGCCTAAGGAACGAGCAGTACTTC
v_call: TRBV5-1; j_call: TRBJ1-1; clone_size: many; d_call: NA; cdr3_aa: CASSFLPGTSRSTEAFF; cdr3_nt: TGCGCCAGCAGCTTTCTGCCCGGGACCTCAAGGAGCACTGAAGCTTTCTTT
v_call: TRBV27; j_call: TRBJ2-1; clone_size: many; d_call: TRBD1; cdr3_aa: CASSTYRGRMVDEQFF; cdr3_nt: TGTGCCAGCAGTACCTACAGGGGGCGGATGGTGGATGAGCAGTTCTTC
v_call: TRBV5-1; j_call: TRBJ2-7; clone_size: many; d_call: NA; cdr3_aa: CASSLAGHYEQYF; cdr3_nt: TGCGCCAGCAGCTTGGCGGGACACTACGAGCAGTACTTC
v_call: TRBV24-1; j_call: TRBJ1-1; clone_size: many; d_call: NA; cdr3_aa: CATSGATGTSDRNQAFF; cdr3_nt: TGTGCCACCAGTGGGGCGACAGGTACATCGGACCGCAATCAAGCTTTCTTT
v_call: TRBV7-9; j_call: TRBJ2-1; clone_size: few; d_call: NA; cdr3_aa: CASARWPDNEQFF; cdr3_nt: TGTGCCAGCGCCCGGTGGCCAGACAATGAGCAGTTCTTC
v_call: TRBV28; j_call: TRBJ2-1; clone_size: many; d_call: TRBD2; cdr3_aa: CASSSPTSGSNEQFF; cdr3_nt: TGTGCCAGCAGTTCCCCGACTAGCGGGAGCAATGAGCAGTTCTTC
v_call: TRBV3-1; j_call: TRBJ1-6; clone_size: NA; d_call: TRBD1; cdr3_aa: CASSQVPPLPIGTGNSPLHF; cdr3_nt: TGTGCCAGCAGCCAAGTCCCGCCTCTTCCAATCGGGACAGGGAATTCACCCCTCCACTTT
v_call: TRBV11-2; j_call: TRBJ2-3; clone_size: many; d_call: NA; cdr3_aa: CASSSNGRGADTQYF; cdr3_nt: TGTGCCAGCAGCTCTAACGGCAGGGGTGCGGATACGCAGTATTTT
v_call: TRBV6-5; j_call: TRBJ2-5; clone_size: many; d_call: NA; cdr3_aa: CASSYSTGQSRETQYF; cdr3_nt: TGTGCCAGCAGTTACTCGACCGGACAGTCGCGGGAGACCCAGTACTTC
v_call: TRBV24-1; j_call: TRBJ2-3; clone_size: many; d_call: NA; cdr3_aa: CATSDPLYTDTQYF; cdr3_nt: TGTGCCACCAGTGATCCCCTTTACACAGATACGCAGTATTTT
v_call: TRBV7-9; j_call: TRBJ2-1; clone_size: NA; d_call: NA; cdr3_aa: CASSPRGKNEQFF; cdr3_nt: TGTGCCAGCAGCCCCCGGGGGAAAAATGAGCAGTTCTTC
v_call: TRBV29-1; j_call: TRBJ2-7; clone_size: NA; d_call: TRBD2; cdr3_aa: CSVESGSGSGYEQYF; cdr3_nt: TGCAGCGTTGAATCTGGTAGCGGGAGTGGTTACGAGCAGTACTTC
v_call: TRBV28; j_call: TRBJ2-7; clone_size: many; d_call: NA; cdr3_aa: CASSLLTDTSYEQYF; cdr3_nt: TGTGCCAGCAGTTTGTTGACGGACACAAGCTACGAGCAGTACTTC
v_call: TRBV20-1; j_call: TRBJ1-5; clone_size: many; d_call: TRBD1; cdr3_aa: CSAGKGATTGNQPQHF; cdr3_nt: TGCAGTGCTGGCAAGGGGGCCACTACGGGCAATCAGCCCCAGCATTTT
v_call: TRBV11-2; j_call: TRBJ2-1; clone_size: many; d_call: NA; cdr3_aa: CASSPLGGVGFIGSYNEQFF; cdr3_nt: TGTGCCAGCAGCCCTCTTGGAGGAGTCGGGTTTATTGGCTCCTACAATGAGCAGTTCTTC
v_call: TRBV7-2; j_call: TRBJ2-1; clone_size: many; d_call: TRBD2; cdr3_aa: CASSPEASGRFKFF; cdr3_nt: TGTGCCAGCAGCCCAGAGGCTAGCGGGAGGTTTAAGTTCTTC
v_call: TRBV27; j_call: TRBJ1-1; clone_size: NA; d_call: NA; cdr3_aa: CASSFQGRVNTEAFF; cdr3_nt: TGTGCCAGCAGTTTTCAGGGGAGGGTGAACACTGAAGCTTTCTTT
v_call: TRBV2; j_call: TRBJ1-5; clone_size: many; d_call: TRBD1; cdr3_aa: CASKGQVNQPQHF; cdr3_nt: TGTGCCAGCAAGGGACAGGTCAATCAGCCCCAGCATTTT
v_call: TRBV20-1; j_call: TRBJ2-3; clone_size: many; d_call: NA; cdr3_aa: CSARVGDTQYF; cdr3_nt: TGCAGTGCTAGAGTGGGAGATACGCAGTATTTT
v_call: TRBV13; j_call: TRBJ2-2; clone_size: many; d_call: NA; cdr3_aa: CASSLMGASGELFF; cdr3_nt: TGTGCCAGCAGCTTAATGGGGGCGAGTGGGGAGCTGTTTTTT
v_call: TRBV29-1; j_call: TRBJ2-7; clone_size: many; d_call: NA; cdr3_aa: CSVKIRGSYEQYF; cdr3_nt: TGCAGCGTTAAAATCAGGGGCTCCTACGAGCAGTACTTC
v_call: TRBV5-1; j_call: TRBJ2-1; clone_size: many; d_call: TRBD2; cdr3_aa: CASSLDLAGSEQFF; cdr3_nt: TGCGCCAGCAGCTTGGATCTAGCGGGAAGTGAGCAGTTCTTC
v_call: TRBV7-9; j_call: TRBJ2-3; clone_size: NA; d_call: NA; cdr3_aa: CASSLAENTQYF; cdr3_nt: TGTGCCAGCAGCTTAGCAGAAAATACGCAGTATTTT
v_call: TRBV6-1; j_call: TRBJ1-5; clone_size: many; d_call: NA; cdr3_aa: CASSGILSGNQPQHF; cdr3_nt: TGTGCCAGCAGTGGAATCCTGTCGGGCAATCAGCCCCAGCATTTT
v_call: TRBV6-1; j_call: TRBJ1-5; clone_size: many; d_call: TRBD1; cdr3_aa: CASSEAPGQGNQPQHF; cdr3_nt: TGTGCCAGCAGTGAAGCACCGGGACAGGGGAATCAGCCCCAGCATTTT
v_call: TRBV2; j_call: TRBJ2-7; clone_size: many; d_call: NA; cdr3_aa: CASERAAAREQYF; cdr3_nt: TGTGCCAGCGAGCGAGCAGCCGCCCGGGAGCAGTACTTC
v_call: TRBV6-1; j_call: TRBJ2-3; clone_size: many; d_call: TRBD1; cdr3_aa: CATGQGRTDTQYF; cdr3_nt: TGTGCCACCGGACAGGGGAGGACAGATACGCAGTATTTT
v_call: TRBV2; j_call: TRBJ1-5; clone_size: many; d_call: NA; cdr3_aa: CASSQDRSNQPQHF; cdr3_nt: TGTGCCAGCAGCCAGGACAGAAGCAATCAGCCCCAGCATTTT
v_call: TRBV11-2; j_call: TRBJ2-6; clone_size: NA; d_call: TRBD1; cdr3_aa: CASSTHRGRRGGANVLTF; cdr3_nt: TGTGCCAGCAGCACCCACAGGGGTCGAAGAGGTGGGGCCAACGTCCTGACTTTC
v_call: TRBV20-1; j_call: TRBJ1-1; clone_size: many; d_call: TRBD1; cdr3_aa: CSARDSGQGDTEAFF; cdr3_nt: TGCAGTGCTAGAGACTCCGGACAGGGGGACACTGAAGCTTTCTTT
v_call: TRBV27; j_call: TRBJ2-7; clone_size: many; d_call: TRBD2; cdr3_aa: CASRRELAGVGFSEQYF; cdr3_nt: TGTGCCAGCAGGCGAGAACTAGCGGGAGTAGGGTTCTCCGAGCAGTACTTC
v_call: TRBV11-3; j_call: TRBJ1-4; clone_size: many; d_call: NA; cdr3_aa: CASSIGTSTNEKLFF; cdr3_nt: TGTGCCAGCAGCATAGGGACTTCAACTAATGAAAAACTGTTTTTT
v_call: TRBV12-3/TRBV12-4; j_call: TRBJ1-1; clone_size: many; d_call: NA; cdr3_aa: CASSRRVNTEAFF; cdr3_nt: TGTGCCAGCAGTAGGAGGGTGAACACTGAAGCTTTCTTT
v_call: TRBV6-5; j_call: TRBJ1-2; clone_size: many; d_call: NA; cdr3_aa: CASSYSRQSNYGYTF; cdr3_nt: TGTGCCAGCAGTTACTCCCGACAGTCCAACTATGGCTACACCTTC
v_call: TRBV18; j_call: TRBJ2-5; clone_size: few; d_call: TRBD2; cdr3_aa: CASSLAGVLETQYF; cdr3_nt: TGTGCCAGCTCACTAGCGGGAGTCTTGGAGACCCAGTACTTC
v_call: TRBV7-9; j_call: TRBJ2-1; clone_size: NA; d_call: TRBD2; cdr3_aa: CASSLDLAGSQFF; cdr3_nt: TGTGCCAGCAGCTTAGACCTAGCGGGGTCCCAGTTCTTC
v_call: TRBV7-9; j_call: TRBJ1-1; clone_size: many; d_call: NA; cdr3_aa: CASSLAQGLNTEAFF; cdr3_nt: TGTGCCAGCAGCTTAGCTCAGGGGTTGAACACTGAAGCTTTCTTT
v_call: TRBV24-1; j_call: TRBJ2-3; clone_size: NA; d_call: NA; cdr3_aa: CATSDSQVTLDTQYF; cdr3_nt: TGTGCCACCAGTGATTCCCAAGTGACTTTAGATACGCAGTATTTT
v_call: TRBV29-1; j_call: TRBJ2-7; clone_size: NA; d_call: TRBD2; cdr3_aa: CSVATSGEPYEQYF; cdr3_nt: TGCAGCGTTGCGACTAGCGGGGAACCCTACGAGCAGTACTTC
v_call: TRBV4-1; j_call: TRBJ2-5; clone_size: many; d_call: NA; cdr3_aa: CASSQDRSEEFGTQYF; cdr3_nt: TGCGCCAGCAGCCAAGATCGTAGCGAGGAATTTGGGACCCAGTACTTC
v_call: TRBV6-1; j_call: TRBJ1-2; clone_size: many; d_call: NA; cdr3_aa: CASSPKGTDYGYTF; cdr3_nt: TGTGCCAGCAGTCCTAAGGGCACCGACTATGGCTACACCTTC
v_call: TRBV6-1; j_call: TRBJ2-7; clone_size: few; d_call: NA; cdr3_aa: CASSPGGLGEQYF; cdr3_nt: TGTGCCAGCAGCCCCGGGGGTCTTGGTGAGCAGTACTTC
v_call: TRBV4-1; j_call: TRBJ1-5; clone_size: many; d_call: NA; cdr3_aa: CASSQDRPDQPQHF; cdr3_nt: TGCGCCAGCAGCCAAGATCGGCCCGATCAGCCCCAGCATTTT
v_call: TRBV20-1; j_call: TRBJ2-2; clone_size: NA; d_call: NA; cdr3_aa: CSAPGGSGELFF; cdr3_nt: TGCAGTGCTCCCGGCGGTTCTGGGGAGCTGTTTTTT
v_call: TRBV4-1; j_call: TRBJ1-1; clone_size: NA; d_call: NA; cdr3_aa: CASSRGPQNTEAFF; cdr3_nt: TGCGCCAGCAGCCGGGGCCCGCAAAACACTGAAGCTTTCTTT
v_call: TRBV10-2; j_call: TRBJ2-6; clone_size: NA; d_call: NA; cdr3_aa: CASSDFTGSGANVLTF; cdr3_nt: TGCGCCAGCAGTGACTTTACAGGGTCTGGGGCCAACGTCCTGACTTTC
v_call: TRBV6-1; j_call: TRBJ2-3; clone_size: many; d_call: TRBD2; cdr3_aa: CASSYGAGGMDTQYF; cdr3_nt: TGTGCCAGCAGTTACGGGGCGGGAGGGATGGATACGCAGTATTTT